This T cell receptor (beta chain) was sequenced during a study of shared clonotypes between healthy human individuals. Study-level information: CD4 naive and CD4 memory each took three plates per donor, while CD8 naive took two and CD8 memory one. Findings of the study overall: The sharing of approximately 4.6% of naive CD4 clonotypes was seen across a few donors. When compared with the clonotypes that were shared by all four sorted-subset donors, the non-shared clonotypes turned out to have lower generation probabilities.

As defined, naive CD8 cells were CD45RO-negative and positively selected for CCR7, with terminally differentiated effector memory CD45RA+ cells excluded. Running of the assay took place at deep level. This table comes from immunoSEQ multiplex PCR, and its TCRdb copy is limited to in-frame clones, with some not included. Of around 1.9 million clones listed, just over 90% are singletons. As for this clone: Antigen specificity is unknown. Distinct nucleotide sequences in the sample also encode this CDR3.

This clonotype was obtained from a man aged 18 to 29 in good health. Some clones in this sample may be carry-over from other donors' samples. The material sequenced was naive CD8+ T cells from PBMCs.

The DNA for the CDR3 is TGTGCCAGCAGCGTAGCCAGCGGGAGGACCTACGAGCAGTACTTC. This codes for CASSVASGRTYEQYF. The chain recombines TRBV9 with TRBJ2-7; TRBD2 aligns across 9 bases. The CDR3 spans 15 residues. V shed 0 bases and J 2 bases; nucleotides not matched to a gene: 3. In germline, CDR1 is SGDLS, CDR2 YYNGEE.